This is a list of T cell receptor beta chains from one sample in a study of neurological immune-mediated disorders. Using its own MiXCR run on the 5' RACE reads, TCRdb lists one record per CDR3 protein. The sample records 15,000 or so distinct CDR3 sequences, roughly 13% being singletons. Material for sequencing was CD8+ T cells from blood. The origin of the receptors is a female donor with HTLV-1-associated myelopathy (HAM/TSP). Each CDR3 is given with its conserved first and last residue. A D gene is named only where the DNA matches it firmly. Part of the rows lack a size; the others show once, few, many or a class for expanded clones.

j_gene | abundance | d_gene | v_gene | CDR3aa | CDR3nt
TRBJ2-1 | . | . | TRBV13 | CASSLVSFGDEQFF | TGTGCCAGCAGCTTAGTTAGTTTCGGGGATGAGCAGTTCTTC
TRBJ2-7 | many | TRBD2 | TRBV20-1 | CSAQGGGGISYEQYF | TGCAGTGCCCAGGGTGGCGGGGGGATCTCCTACGAGCAGTACTTC
TRBJ2-2 | many | . | TRBV4-1 | CASSQVWATGRSTGELFF | TGCGCCAGCAGCCAAGTCTGGGCTACGGGGAGGAGCACCGGGGAGCTGTTTTTT
TRBJ1-6 | many | . | TRBV7-9 | CASSFGGVTLHF | TGTGCCAGCAGTTTCGGGGGGGTCACCCTCCACTTT
TRBJ1-2 | many | . | TRBV4-3 | CASSPSASGPYGYTF | TGCGCCAGCAGCCCCTCCGCGTCGGGGCCCTATGGCTACACCTTC
TRBJ2-7 | many | TRBD1 | TRBV28 | CASSLVPGQDYEQYF | TGTGCCAGCAGTTTGGTACCGGGACAGGACTACGAGCAGTACTTC
TRBJ2-2 | many | . | TRBV12-3/TRBV12-4 | CASSFRGARTGELFF | TGTGCCAGCAGTTTCAGGGGGGCGCGGACCGGGGAGCTGTTTTTT
TRBJ2-1 | many | TRBD1 | TRBV13 | CASSLVSQGAPEQFF | TGTGCCAGCAGCTTAGTTTCTCAGGGGGCCCCTGAGCAGTTCTTC
TRBJ2-7 | many | TRBD2 | TRBV20-1 | CSAREFRGSSYEQYF | TGCAGTGCTAGAGAATTCCGCGGGAGCTCCTACGAGCAGTACTTC
TRBJ2-7 | many | . | TRBV5-1 | CASRLTDFAGSYEQYF | TGCGCCAGCAGATTAACAGACTTCGCAGGCTCCTACGAGCAGTACTTC
TRBJ2-4 | many | TRBD1 | TRBV7-9 | CASSNSDPGTGDF | TGTGCCAGCAGCAATTCCGATCCCGGGACAGGGGACTTC
TRBJ2-1 | many | . | TRBV12-3/TRBV12-4 | CASSLGANEQFF | TGTGCCAGCAGTTTAGGGGCCAATGAGCAGTTCTTC
TRBJ2-7 | many | . | TRBV20-1 | CSARDSTQDYEQYF | TGCAGTGCTAGAGATAGTACGCAGGACTACGAGCAGTACTTC
TRBJ2-2 | many | . | TRBV9 | CASSPTRDPNTGELFF | TGTGCCAGCAGCCCGACGAGGGACCCGAACACCGGGGAGCTGTTTTTT
TRBJ1-1 | many | TRBD1 | TRBV4-1 | CASSHEPGGAAEAFF | TGCGCCAGCAGCCACGAACCAGGGGGCGCGGCTGAAGCTTTCTTT
TRBJ2-1 | many | TRBD2 | TRBV7-6 | CASSLGVGFGGGALNEQFF | TGTGCCAGCAGCTTAGGGGTCGGCTTCGGCGGGGGGGCCCTCAATGAGCAGTTCTTC
TRBJ2-1 | many | . | TRBV14 | CASSQARGRSYNEQFF | TGTGCCAGCAGCCAAGCGAGGGGTCGCTCCTACAATGAGCAGTTCTTC
TRBJ1-2 | medium-sized | . | TRBV14 | CASSQEPGQVINYGYTF | TGTGCCAGCAGCCAAGAGCCCGGACAAGTTATAAACTATGGCTACACCTTC
TRBJ2-7 | medium-sized | . | TRBV7-2 | CASSTMGEQYF | TGTGCCAGCAGCACGATGGGCGAGCAGTACTTC
TRBJ1-2 | once | . | TRBV12-3/TRBV12-4 | CDRSPGQLYGYTF | TGTGACAGAAGCCCCGGGCAGCTCTATGGCTACACCTTC
TRBJ2-1 | many | . | TRBV6-5 | CASSYYPLGSSYNEQFF | TGTGCCAGCAGTTACTACCCACTCGGATCTTCCTACAATGAGCAGTTCTTC
TRBJ1-4 | many | TRBD1 | TRBV10-2 | CASSDILQGAPNEKLFF | TGCGCCAGCAGTGACATCCTACAGGGGGCTCCCAATGAAAAACTGTTTTTT
TRBJ2-2 | many | . | TRBV25-1 | CASSEARETGELFF | TGTGCCAGCAGTGAAGCGAGGGAGACCGGGGAGCTGTTTTTT
TRBJ2-3 | many | . | TRBV10-3 | CAIMEATGTDTQYF | TGTGCCATCATGGAGGCGACCGGCACAGATACGCAGTATTTT
TRBJ2-2 | many | . | TRBV5-5 | CASSFEVGNTGELFF | TGTGCCAGCAGCTTCGAAGTGGGCAACACCGGGGAGCTGTTTTTT
TRBJ2-3 | many | . | TRBV9 | CASSPRGDTQYF | TGTGCCAGCAGCCCTCGCGGAGATACGCAGTATTTT
TRBJ1-3 | many | . | TRBV29-1 | CSVDEPGQVSGNTIYF | TGCAGCGTTGACGAACCGGGACAAGTCTCTGGAAACACCATATATTTT
TRBJ2-7 | many | TRBD1 | TRBV2 | CASRGQGADYEQYF | TGTGCCAGCAGGGGACAGGGGGCCGACTACGAGCAGTACTTC
TRBJ2-7 | . | . | TRBV10-3 | CAIRDRSEQYF | TGTGCCATCAGGGATAGGAGCGAGCAGTACTTC
TRBJ2-7 | many | TRBD2 | TRBV5-5 | CASSFTSGGYEQYF | TGTGCCAGCAGCTTCACTAGCGGGGGCTACGAGCAGTACTTC
TRBJ2-7 | many | . | TRBV5-1 | CASSLRSAYEQYF | TGCGCCAGCAGCCTCAGATCGGCCTACGAGCAGTACTTC
TRBJ2-7 | . | TRBD2 | TRBV4-3 | CASSQGMTSGAYEQYF | TGCGCCAGCAGCCAAGGGATGACTAGCGGTGCCTACGAGCAGTACTTC
TRBJ1-2 | . | . | TRBV9 | CASSVGGNPYGYTF | TGTGCCAGCAGCGTAGGCGGCAACCCCTATGGCTACACCTTC
TRBJ2-3 | many | TRBD1 | TRBV7-9 | CASSTTDRGADTQYF | TGTGCCAGCAGCACCACCGACAGGGGGGCAGATACGCAGTATTTT